This T cell receptor (beta chain) originates from a study of cytomegalovirus exposure and HLA in healthy donors (TCRdb year 2017). Concerning the study at large: In an earlier analysis of about 560 of the donors, 250 to 350 Gb of sequence data and approximately 120 million unique TCR beta sequences from some 170 million T cells were reported. Typing coverage differed by locus: A, B, C, DRB1 and DQB1 were typed in about 629-630 donors, DQA1 in roughly 500, DPA1 in over 600, and DPB1 in 400 to 480. High-throughput TCR immunosequencing, statistical association of individual TCRs with disease status, and machine learning were combined to predict cytomegalovirus infection status. The study was designed to test whether signatures of past pathogen exposure could be identified by cataloging public T cell receptors. The study profiled the T cell repertoires of hundreds of subjects by immunosequencing and related them to cytomegalovirus serostatus. Of the approximately 400 genotyped donors, approximately 83% fell in the genetic ancestry cluster associated with self-reported Caucasian donors. Along with the roughly 700-subject first cohort, a separate validation cohort of over a hundred different subjects was used. To decide whether each TCR beta V gene segment behaved as functional or pseudogenic, an earlier analysis of 587 of the donors relied on high-throughput TCR beta sequencing. To study patterns of TCR occurrence, a later analysis re-analyzed previously published TCR beta repertoires from around 670 donors and added high-resolution HLA genotyping. Roughly 290 gigabases of sequencing data and about 92 million unique TCR sequences made up an early release that covered some 640 HLA-typed donors. Genome-wide SNP genotypes for about 55% of the 666 donors were used in a later genetic analysis, which treated that subset as a discovery cohort. Class I and class II HLA loci were covered by the typing at four-digit resolution. Among 300 to 450 genotyped donors of the cohort, an average of 235,054 unique TCR beta nucleotide sequences were sequenced per donor, approximately 20% of them non-productive. Roughly 5 DR-DQ haplotypes were handled as single units for association and clustering, since linkage in the cohort was strong. The later analysis used no new phenotypic data to find candidate immune exposures, relying instead on TCR beta sequences and their occurrence across donors. All discovery cohort repertoires had been generated on a single sequencing platform. Donor age, sex, ethnicity and CMV serostatus were compiled together with the repertoire data. Findings and caveats that apply to the study as a whole: V-gene and J-gene trimming of TCR beta chains was associated with a missense DCLRE1C variant in a later genetic analysis, and the association was replicated in an independent cohort. A total of some 180 TCR beta chains were listed by the study as associated with cytomegalovirus. The only immune exposure information available for the cohort was CMV serostatus. According to a later analysis, parvovirus B19, influenza, CMV and Epstein-Barr virus appeared linked to several top co-occurrence clusters. The cohort was sequenced for TCR beta chains only, and without alpha or paired-chain data the features that could be detected were limited. Because counts were too low, some 17 rarely observed V segments, including chromosome 9 orphons, were left out of the earlier analysis of some 600 of the donors. In an earlier analysis of some 540 of the donors, most TCR beta V segments appeared in productive rearrangements about 87% or about 30% of the time, broadly matching IMGT annotations. Because the 87-base-pair reads could not distinguish some IMGT-functional V segments, including TRBV6-2 and TRBV6-3, those segments were excluded. HLA typing was unavailable for some donors at each locus, so association tests used only the typed subset. Most TCR sequences were observed very rarely across donors, whereas some public TCRs were present in many individuals. Assigning TCR associations to individual alleles was difficult when HLA alleles, especially DR and DQ, strongly co-occurred. Cytomegalovirus status was reported to be diagnosed by the classifier with high specificity and sensitivity in both the original and validation cohorts. In a later analysis, most CMV-associated TCR beta chains were found to appear HLA-restricted, with HLA associations seemingly driven largely by CMV exposure. Linkage disequilibrium might explain the correlated functional status among segregating V segments, but an unknown experimental factor could not be excluded. A later analysis found that TCR association rates varied across HLA loci, with DRB1 alleles showing the most associated TCRs and HLA-C alleles the fewest. Specific HLA alleles were associated with 16,951 TCR beta sequences at a false discovery rate of 0.05 in a later analysis. Compared with the roughly 720-donor mean, donors in an Asian-associated ancestry cluster had fewer N-insertions in productive TCRs, according to a later genetic analysis. According to the authors, the approach could potentially be generalized to other disease states and immunological phenotypes. Sequencing depth was assumed to be roughly uniform across donors in the presence/absence analyses, though that assumption may not hold. Compared with equally common non-associated chains, HLA-associated TCR beta chains in a later analysis were more clonally expanded and had lower generation probabilities. A cluster of highly shared sequence variants was judged likely to be a technical artifact of the sequencing pipeline. A further reported finding was that TCR beta sequences accurately predicted the HLA-A and HLA-B alleles for most subjects in the first cohort. A few of the identified cytomegalovirus-associated TCR beta chains were confirmed in vitro to be specific for cytomegalovirus antigens.

Worth noting for this clone: Its antigen target is currently unknown. Per-base quality was not reported, and no clone a single base away is much larger than it.

The library was made by the immunoSEQ multiplex PCR assay. A mixture of 60 forward primers for TCR Vbeta segments and 13 reverse primers for TCR Jbeta segments was used in the multiplex PCR. The CDR3 region of rearranged TCR beta genes was amplified from genomic DNA by a multiplex PCR assay. The amplified TCR beta libraries were sequenced on the Illumina HiSeq System as 87-base-pair reads. The authors processed their data as follows. Across the 700 or so repertoires, a later analysis counted 80 million or so unique TCR beta chains, approximately 12 million of which were shared by at least two donors. A nearest-neighbor algorithm error-corrected the raw reads and collapsed the reads into unique sequences, merging closely related sequences to remove PCR and sequencing errors. CDR3 sequences were aligned to IMGT reference sequences to assign V, D and J gene segments. Each retained sequence needed at least a six-nucleotide match to both a V gene segment and a J gene segment. A rearrangement was called productive if the CDR3 had no stop codons and remained in frame with V and J, and every other rearrangement was called non-productive. CDR3 was defined by IMGT convention, running from the second conserved V-encoded cysteine to the conserved J-encoded phenylalanine. Sequences without an unambiguous match to a single V gene segment were excluded from the earlier analysis of several hundred of the donors. An earlier analysis of several hundred of the donors called V segments functional above 56.7% productive rearrangements and segregating when the between-donor standard deviation exceeded 5%. A statistical classification framework was built to diagnose cytomegalovirus status from the catalog of TCR beta chain sequences. A later analysis assigned V and J genes by comparing TCR nucleotide sequences with IMGT/GENE-DB human TR gene sequences. The TCRdist pipeline was used in a later analysis to assign CDR3 sequences and most-parsimonious VDJ recombination scenarios. In a later analysis, every TCR beta chain was defined by the combination of its CDR3 amino acid sequence and its V-gene family, and reads without a unique V-gene family were dropped. As a way to deal with suspected cross-contamination and a sequencing artifact, a later analysis dropped nearly 600 nucleotide sequences that were highly shared and had low generation probability. In a later analysis, a clonal expansion index for each public chain was calculated from normalized within-repertoire ranks of inferred template counts. Generation probabilities in a later analysis came from a VDJ recombination model fitted to out-of-frame rearrangements, and those results were checked against IGoR. A later analysis scored TCR-TCR, TCR-HLA and TCR-CMV co-occurrence with hypergeometric tests, applying a repertoire-size bias correction to TCR pairs. In a later analysis, false discovery rates were estimated by permuting HLA or CMV assignments 20 times. In a later analysis, co-occurring TCRs were grouped using DBSCAN, with TCRdist sequence similarity added in when clustering inside HLA-allele-positive subsets. Repertoires with fewer than 30,000 or more than 120,000 public chains were left out of co-occurrence clustering, as were about 5 repertoires with anomalous nucleotide sharing. TCRdb took over this immuneACCESS table, retaining in-frame rearrangements with V and J assigned. Such tables are incomplete; in checked studies, under half of the missing clones stem from an unresolved V gene, and the remainder is unexplained. The V and J calls and clone size were taken over from that table, and D and trimming were inferred from the DNA. This sample holds 100,000 to 150,000 clones; about 76% were observed only once. The ten largest make up over 10% of the sample.

Cut back by 6 bases and 5 bases, the V and J ends lie 20 bases apart. CDR1 and CDR2, looked up from the germline V gene, are MGHDK and SYGVNS. The CDR3 holds 16 amino acids from the cysteine to the phenylalanine. Left in the record is the CDR3 DNA by itself, 48 bases read in frame from the first base. The cohort was made up of roughly 670 healthy bone marrow donors. Cohort members were all nominally healthy when sampled, although unrecorded immune exposures were likely present. The donor was CMV seropositive and belonged to the group of 250 to 300 seropositive cohort members. Each donor provided a peripheral blood sample, and peripheral blood mononuclear cells were used for TCR beta sequencing. Genomic DNA extraction from the blood cell samples was performed with the Qiagen DNeasy Blood Extraction Kit.

This receptor chain uses TRBV25-1 and TRBJ1-3, and perhaps TRBD1 as D gene, on 5 matching bases. The sample comprised PBMCs. The TCR comes from a woman aged 60-75 years in good health and CMV-seropositive. CDR3 sequence: CASSDTVLGGRNTIYF. The DNA reads as follows: TGTGCCAGCAGCGACACGGTTCTGGGGGGACGAAACACCATATATTTT. Here the CDR3 is joined to the reference TRBV25-1 and TRBJ1-3 genes, and the full variable domain is: EADIYQTPRYLVIGTGKKITLECSQTMGHDKMYWYQQDPGMELHLIHYSYGVNSTEKGDLSSESTVSRIRTEHFPLTLESARPSHTSQYLCASSDTVLGGRNTIYFGEGSWLTVV.